This T cell receptor beta chain was sequenced during a study of graft-versus-host responses after intestinal transplantation. Turning to the study itself: Following induction with anti-thymocyte globulin, all recipients were given tacrolimus and steroids for three to four years.

As regards this clone: Antigen unknown.

Germline V gene lookup returns CDR1 MNHEY and CDR2 SVGAGI. The ends lost 6 bases at V and 2 bases at J; junction bases unmatched: 7. The length of the CDR3 is 15 residues. Profiled with immunoSEQ multiplex PCR; TCRdb holds only in-frame clones, not every one. The sample lists about 93,000 clones, 80% to 95% occurring once. The sequencing here drew on unstimulated CD8+ T cells sorted from spleen or lymph node cells, taken before intestinal transplant. This chain uses TRBV6-5 with TRBJ2-5, with 9 bases identical to TRBD2. This receptor was identified in a human donor who received an intestinal transplant. CDR3 residues: CASRTRLAEQETQYF. Here the CDR3 DNA reads TGTGCCAGCAGGACTCGACTAGCGGAACAAGAGACCCAGTACTTC.